This TCR beta chain was sequenced in a study of OX40 agonist ivuxolimab in advanced cancers. The CDR3 extends over 16 amino acids. The V gene's germline CDR1 is SGHDT and CDR2 YYEEEE. Trimming stripped 2 bases from V and 0 bases from J, with 12 bases between. Produced via immunoSEQ multiplex PCR; TCRdb's table is partial and in-frame only. This table holds around 20,000 clones, about 79% found once. This sequence originates from an adult with an advanced solid tumor such as melanoma, head and neck, liver or kidney cancer. The chain combines TRBV5-6 with TRBJ2-4; unclear D gene. The sequences come from CD4+ or CD8+ T cells sorted from blood, collected in a trial of the OX40 agonist ivuxolimab. The CDR3 bases are TGTGCCAGCAGCTTCCGACAACCTCTAGCCAAAAACATTCAGTACTTC. Translating it yields CASSFRQPLAKNIQYF.